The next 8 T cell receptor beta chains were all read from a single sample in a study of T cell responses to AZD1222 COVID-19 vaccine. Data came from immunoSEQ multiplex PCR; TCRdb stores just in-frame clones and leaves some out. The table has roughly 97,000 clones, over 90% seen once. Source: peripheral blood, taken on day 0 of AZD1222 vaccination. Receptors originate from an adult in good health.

In DNA, the CDR3 is TGTGCCAGCAGTCAGTCGAACACTGAAGCTTTCTTT. This encodes CASSQSNTEAFF. The chain recombines TRBV28 with TRBJ1-1; no firm D call. The CDR3 loop spans 12 amino acids. CDR1 is MDHEN, CDR2 SYDVKM, per germline. V was cut by 5 bases and J by 1 base, with 5 bases left in between.

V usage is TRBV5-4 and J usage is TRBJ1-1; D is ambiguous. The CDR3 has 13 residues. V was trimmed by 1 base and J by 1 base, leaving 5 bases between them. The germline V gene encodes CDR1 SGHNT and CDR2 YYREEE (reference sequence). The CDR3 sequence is CASSLTGNTEAFF. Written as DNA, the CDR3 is TGTGCCAGCAGCTTGACGGGGAACACTGAAGCTTTCTTT.

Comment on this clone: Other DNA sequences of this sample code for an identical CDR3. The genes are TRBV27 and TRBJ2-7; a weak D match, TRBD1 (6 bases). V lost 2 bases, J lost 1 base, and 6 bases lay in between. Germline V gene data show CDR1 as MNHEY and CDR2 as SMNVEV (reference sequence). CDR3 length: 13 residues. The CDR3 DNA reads TGTGCCAGCAGTTTAGGACAGTCCTACGAGCAGTACTTC. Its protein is CASSLGQSYEQYF.

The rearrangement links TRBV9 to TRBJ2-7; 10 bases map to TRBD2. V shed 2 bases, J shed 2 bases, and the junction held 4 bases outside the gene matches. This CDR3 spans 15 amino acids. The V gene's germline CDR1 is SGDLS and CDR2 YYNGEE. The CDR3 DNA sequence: TGTGCCAGCAGCGTTGGACTAGCGGATACCTACGAGCAGTACTTC. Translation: CASSVGLADTYEQYF.

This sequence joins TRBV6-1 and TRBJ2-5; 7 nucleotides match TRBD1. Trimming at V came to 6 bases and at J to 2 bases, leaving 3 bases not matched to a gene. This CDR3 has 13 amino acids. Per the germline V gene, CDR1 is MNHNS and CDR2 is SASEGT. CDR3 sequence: CASSDREQETQYF. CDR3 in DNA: TGTGCCAGCAGCGACAGGGAGCAAGAGACCCAGTACTTC.

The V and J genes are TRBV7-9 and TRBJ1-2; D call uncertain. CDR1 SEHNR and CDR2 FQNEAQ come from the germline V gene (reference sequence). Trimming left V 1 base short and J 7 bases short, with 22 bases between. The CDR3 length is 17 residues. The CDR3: CASSLDRTEALSRGYTF. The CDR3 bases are TGTGCCAGCAGCTTAGACCGGACGGAGGCCCTCTCACGTGGCTACACCTTC.

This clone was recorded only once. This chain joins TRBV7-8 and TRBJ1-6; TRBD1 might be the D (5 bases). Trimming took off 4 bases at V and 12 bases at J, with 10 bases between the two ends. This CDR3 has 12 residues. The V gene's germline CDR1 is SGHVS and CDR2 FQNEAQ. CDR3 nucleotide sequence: TGTGCCAGCAGCTCACGGGACCTACCCCTCCACTTT. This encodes CASSSRDLPLHF.

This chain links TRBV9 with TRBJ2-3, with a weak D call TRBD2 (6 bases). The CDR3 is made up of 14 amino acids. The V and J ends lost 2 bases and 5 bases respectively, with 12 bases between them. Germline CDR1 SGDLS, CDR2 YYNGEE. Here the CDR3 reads CASSVLGEVDTQYF. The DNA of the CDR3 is TGTGCCAGCAGCGTCTTGGGGGAGGTAGATACGCAGTATTTT.